Below, 27 T cell receptor beta chains from the same sample are listed, as sequenced in a study of cytomegalovirus exposure and HLA in healthy donors. The PCR ran on 60 Vbeta and 13 Jbeta primers. TCRdb's copy holds only in-frame clones and misses some; the assay was immunoSEQ multiplex PCR. The repertoire holds some 150,000 clones, with over 70% as singletons. The sequenced sample consisted of PBMCs. The receptor source for this set is a man aged 18 to 35 in good health and CMV-seropositive.

The chain has TRBV11-2 and TRBJ2-7, with 7 bases lining up with TRBD1. J lost 3 bases, V lost 0 bases, and 5 bases had no gene match. Germline CDR1 is SGHAT and CDR2 is FQNNGV. The CDR3 covers 15 residues. CDR3 protein: CASSLDRYRGYEQYF. The DNA for the CDR3 is TGTGCCAGCAGCTTAGATCGATACAGGGGCTACGAGCAGTACTTC.

This chain links TRBV27 with TRBJ1-1; D call uncertain. V gave up 3 bases and J gave up 3 bases, with 11 bases separating them. Germline V gives CDR1 MNHEY, CDR2 SMNVEV (reference sequence). This CDR3 comprises 14 residues. The CDR3 region is CASSLTGDDTEAFF. In nucleotides, the CDR3 is TGTGCCAGCAGTTTGACCGGGGATGACACTGAAGCTTTCTTT.

The CDR3: CASSYSGAGFNEKLFF. The DNA of the CDR3 is TGTGCCAGCAGTTACTCAGGGGCAGGGTTTAATGAAAAACTGTTTTTT. This chain uses TRBV6-5 with TRBJ1-4; a possible D gene is TRBD1 (5 bases). Trimming took 0 bases from V and 4 from J, leaving 12 bases between them. This CDR3 comprises 16 residues. CDR1 is MNHEY, CDR2 SVGAGI, per germline.

V is TRBV6-9 and J is TRBJ2-7, with TRBD1 matching 9 bases. The CDR3 spans 19 residues. Germline V gene lookup returns CDR1 MNHGY and CDR2 SVAAGI. The V segment lost 5 bases and the J segment 3 bases; nucleotides outside the gene matches: 20. The CDR3 region has the DNA TGTGCCAGCAGTACCACGGGACAGGGCTGTTTTTTCTTTTTCTACGAGCAGTACTTC. This translates into CASSTTGQGCFFFFYEQYF.

The V and J genes are TRBV9 and TRBJ2-1, with D possibly matching TRBD2 (6 bases). The CDR3 is 14 amino acids. Per germline, CDR1 SGDLS and CDR2 YYNGEE. V gave up 2 bases and J gave up 6 bases, with 12 bases separating them. The CDR3 nucleotides are TGTGCCAGCAGCGTCCCGACTAGATCCAATGAGCAGTTCTTC. It codes for CASSVPTRSNEQFF.

This clone was counted a single time. The chain joins TRBV7-9 to TRBJ2-7; 9 positions match TRBD2. The germline V gene has CDR1 SEHNR and CDR2 FQNEAQ (reference sequence). V was clipped by 4 bases and J by 0 bases; unmatched bases: 7. The CDR3 sequence is 16 residues long. CDR3 coding DNA: TGTGCCAGCAGCTGGAGTCCAGCGGGAGGCTCCTACGAGCAGTACTTC. Amino acids: CASSWSPAGGSYEQYF.

This clone showed up just once. The V and J genes are TRBV4-2 and TRBJ1-1; 7 bases line up with TRBD1. The germline V gene has CDR1 LGHNA and CDR2 YNFKEQ. V lost 8 bases to trimming and J lost 7 bases; unmatched junction nucleotides: 7. The CDR3 loop spans 12 amino acids. The chain's CDR3 is CASGDSDIEAFF. Here the CDR3 DNA reads TGTGCCAGCGGGGACAGCGACATTGAAGCTTTCTTT.

The chain has TRBV7-6 and TRBJ1-3; no clear D gene. The CDR3 extends over 14 amino acids. V lost 3 bases and J lost 1, with 7 bases in between. Germline lookup yields CDR1 SGHVS and CDR2 FNYEAQ. CDR3 coding DNA: TGTGCCAGCAGCTTTTCCGGGTCTGGAAACACCATATATTTT. Translating it yields CASSFSGSGNTIYF.

V is TRBV7-2 and J is TRBJ2-7; maybe TRBD2 (5 bases). V was pared by 0 bases and J by 0 bases, with 18 bases between. The germline CDR1 and CDR2 sequences are SGHTA and FQGNSA. This CDR3 contains 18 residues. Here the CDR3 reads CASSLASRRTGYSYEQYF. Written as DNA, the CDR3 is TGTGCCAGCAGCTTAGCGAGTCGCAGGACTGGTTACTCCTACGAGCAGTACTTC.

V gene TRBV30 combines with J gene TRBJ2-2; TRBD2 matches at 8 bases. V dropped 3 bases and J dropped 6; count of bases not matched to a gene: 6. This CDR3 spans 14 amino acids. Germline V gene data show CDR1 as GTSNPN and CDR2 as SVGIG (reference sequence). The CDR3 is CAWSPGLGAGELFF. DNA for the CDR3: TGTGCCTGGAGCCCGGGACTAGGGGCCGGGGAGCTGTTTTTT.

The chain has TRBV6-5 and TRBJ1-1; TRBD1 agrees at 9 bases. Per germline, CDR1 MNHEY and CDR2 SVGAGI. This CDR3 is built from 14 residues. Germline trimming cut 5 bases from V and 5 bases from J; bases unmatched to any gene: 6. The CDR3, as DNA: TGTGCCAGCAGTGTTGACAGGGGGACGACTGAAGCTTTCTTT. Encoded protein: CASSVDRGTTEAFF.

The V call is TRBV6-1, the J call TRBJ2-6, with 9 bases lining up with TRBD1. The CDR3 spans 15 residues. V shed 1 base and J 9 bases; nucleotides not matched to a gene: 4. The germline V gene has CDR1 MNHNS and CDR2 SASEGT. CDR3 amino acids: CASSEVQGAINVLTF. The CDR3 DNA sequence: TGTGCCAGCAGTGAAGTACAGGGGGCGATCAACGTCCTGACTTTC.

The CDR3 DNA sequence: TGTGCCAGCAGCGTAGGTATCAGCGGAGCCATCCAAGAGACCCAGTACTTC. This encodes CASSVGISGAIQETQYF. V is TRBV9 and J is TRBJ2-5; D may be TRBD2 (5 bases). CDR3 length: 17 amino acids. V lost 0 bases and J 1 base, leaving 16 bases between the germline ends. Germline V gives CDR1 SGDLS, CDR2 YYNGEE.

This clone has only a few counts. CDR3 in DNA: TGTGCCAGCAGCCTGTCGGGGGGCTACACCTTC. Translated: CASSLSGGYTF. V gene TRBV5-6 combines with J gene TRBJ1-2; the D is unclear. Trimming cost V 4 bases and J 8 bases, with 9 bases left between them. Per the germline V gene, CDR1 is SGHDT and CDR2 is YYEEEE. The CDR3 extends over 11 amino acids.

The chain links TRBV6-1 to TRBJ1-5; tentative D call: TRBD1 (6 bases). From germline, CDR1 is MNHNS and CDR2 SASEGT. The V end lost 3 bases, the J end lost 2 bases, and 11 bases lay between the germline ends. The CDR3 totals 15 residues. This CDR3 is CASSDPHRGNQPQHF. CDR3 nucleotide sequence: TGTGCCAGCAGTGACCCTCACAGGGGCAATCAGCCCCAGCATTTT.

The rearrangement joins TRBV10-1 to TRBJ2-3; 15 positions match TRBD2. J lost 6 bases, V lost 5 bases, and 6 bases had no gene match. Germline V CDR1 and CDR2: WNHNN, SYGVQD (reference sequence). The CDR3 contains 16 residues. The DNA for the CDR3 is TGCGCCAGCAGTTCGTGGACTAGCGGGAGGGACGATACGCAGTATTTT. Protein: CASSSWTSGRDDTQYF.

The genes are TRBV7-2 and TRBJ2-1; TRBD2 is a possible D gene (6 bases). This CDR3 is 14 amino acids long. CDR1 SGHTA and CDR2 FQGNSA come from the germline V gene. Trimming took 3 bases from V and 6 from J, leaving 12 bases between them. The chain's CDR3 is CASSFYGDSNEQFF. CDR3 coding DNA: TGTGCCAGCAGCTTCTATGGGGACTCCAATGAGCAGTTCTTC.

This clone was counted once. The V call is TRBV6-6, the J call TRBJ2-7, with a weak D call TRBD1 (5 bases). This CDR3 comprises 13 residues. V was trimmed by 6 bases and J by 5 bases, leaving 14 bases between them. Germline V gene data show CDR1 as MNHNY and CDR2 as SVGAGI (reference sequence). The CDR3 spells CASRQQGLDEQYF. In DNA, the CDR3 is TGTGCCAGCAGACAGCAGGGTCTTGACGAGCAGTACTTC.

The CDR3 protein is CASSQEWKRGSVEQFF. CDR3 DNA sequence: TGCGCCAGCAGCCAAGAGTGGAAAAGGGGTTCGGTTGAGCAGTTCTTC. The gene calls are TRBV4-3 and TRBJ2-1, with D possibly matching TRBD1 (5 bases). The length of the CDR3 is 16 residues. CDR1 is LGHNA, CDR2 YSLEER, per germline. V was cut by 0 bases and J by 9 bases, with 18 bases left in between.

Of note for this clone: The sample carries other DNA sequences with the same CDR3. This chain connects TRBV6-1 to TRBJ1-1; TRBD1 agrees at 7 bases. V was clipped by 6 bases and J by 8 bases; unmatched bases: 12. Germline CDR1 MNHNS, CDR2 SASEGT. The CDR3 totals 14 residues. This chain's CDR3 is CASSVQGSGTEAFF. The CDR3 DNA reads TGTGCCAGCAGCGTACAGGGGTCGGGTACGGAAGCTTTCTTT.

The rearrangement joins TRBV6-1 to TRBJ1-2, with TRBD1 as a possible D gene (5 bases). CDR1 is MNHNS, CDR2 SASEGT, per germline. CDR3 size: 14 residues. With 7 bases removed from V and 0 bases from J, the gap between germline ends came to 12 bases. The CDR3, as DNA: TGTGCCAGCATTCTGACAGTTGCTAACTATGGCTACACCTTC. As protein: CASILTVANYGYTF.

The chain is built from TRBV18 and TRBJ2-7; TRBD2 matches 8 bases. Trimming cost V 3 bases and J 5 bases; bases outside gene matches: 15. Per the germline V gene, CDR1 is KGHSH and CDR2 is LQKENI. This CDR3 has 17 amino acids. In nucleotides, the CDR3 is TGTGCCAGCTCACCGGGGAAAGCGGGAGATCGGAAAAACGAGCAGTACTTC. It specifies CASSPGKAGDRKNEQYF.

The V and J genes are TRBV7-6 and TRBJ2-5; the D is unclear. The CDR3 spans 17 residues. Trimming stripped 4 bases from V and 5 bases from J, with 23 bases between. In germline, CDR1 is SGHVS, CDR2 FNYEAQ. The CDR3 sequence is CASSSTHLGLNAETQYF. CDR3 sequence (DNA): TGTGCCAGCAGCTCGACCCATCTGGGCCTTAACGCGGAGACCCAGTACTTC.

The chain uses TRBV6-6 and TRBJ1-4; D is uncertain. The CDR3 extends over 13 amino acids. The germline V and J ends were trimmed by 2 bases and 8 bases, with 9 bases remaining between them. Germline CDR1 and CDR2: MNHNY and SVGAGI (reference sequence). The CDR3 protein is CASSYQEGEKLFF. The CDR3, as DNA: TGTGCCAGCAGTTACCAGGAAGGCGAAAAACTGTTTTTT.

This clone showed up just a few times. The chain combines TRBV2 with TRBJ2-3, with 10 bases identical to TRBD1. The germline CDR1 and CDR2 sequences are SNHLY and FYNNEI. The V gene end was trimmed by 6 bases and the J gene end by 2 bases; junction bases not matched to a gene: 5. The CDR3 loop spans 15 amino acids. The CDR3, as DNA: TGTGCCAGCAGCGCGACAGGGGGCTCCACAGATACGCAGTATTTT. It encodes CASSATGGSTDTQYF.

This clone was seen a handful of times. The junction differs from germline at one of its ends, possibly a read error. The CDR3 DNA is TGTGCCAGCCGCCCGGGGTACCAAACAGGGGCCAACGGCCTGACTTTC. It is translated as CASRPGYQTGANGLTF. The V and J genes are TRBV10-3 and TRBJ2-6; 7 bases line up with TRBD1. The germline V gene has CDR1 ENHRY and CDR2 SYGVKD. The CDR3 length is 16 residues.

The V gene is TRBV7-3, the J gene TRBJ1-2; D possibly corresponds to TRBD1 (5 bases). This CDR3 has 14 amino acids. V was clipped by 6 bases and J by 5 bases, with 16 bases between them. Germline V gene sequence: CDR1 SGHTA, CDR2 FQGTGA. The CDR3 here is CASSTSGGAYGYTF. In DNA form, the CDR3 reads TGTGCCAGCAGTACCTCGGGGGGAGCTTATGGCTACACCTTC.